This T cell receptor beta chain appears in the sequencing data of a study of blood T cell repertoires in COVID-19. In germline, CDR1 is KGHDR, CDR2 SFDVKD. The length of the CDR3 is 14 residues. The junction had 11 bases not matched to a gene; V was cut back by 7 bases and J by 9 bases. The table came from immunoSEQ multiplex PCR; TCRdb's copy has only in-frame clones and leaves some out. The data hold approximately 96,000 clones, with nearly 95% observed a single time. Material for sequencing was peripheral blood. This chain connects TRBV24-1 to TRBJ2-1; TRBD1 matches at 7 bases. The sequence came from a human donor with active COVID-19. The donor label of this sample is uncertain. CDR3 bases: TGTGCCACCAGCCACCGGGACAGACGTAGTGAGCAGTTCTTC. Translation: CATSHRDRRSEQFF.